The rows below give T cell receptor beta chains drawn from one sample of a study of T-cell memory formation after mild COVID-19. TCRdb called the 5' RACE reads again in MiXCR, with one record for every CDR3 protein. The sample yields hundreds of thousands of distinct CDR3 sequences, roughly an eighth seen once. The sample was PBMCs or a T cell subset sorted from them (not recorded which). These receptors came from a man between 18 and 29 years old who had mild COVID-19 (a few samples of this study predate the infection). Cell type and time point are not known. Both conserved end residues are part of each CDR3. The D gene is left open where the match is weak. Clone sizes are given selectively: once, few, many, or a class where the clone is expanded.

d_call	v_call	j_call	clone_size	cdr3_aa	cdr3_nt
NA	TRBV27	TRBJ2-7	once	CASSWSGLMGEQYF	TGTGCCAGCAGTTGGAGCGGGCTGATGGGCGAGCAGTACTTC
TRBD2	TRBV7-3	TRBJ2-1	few	CASSFATSADYNEQFF	TGTGCCAGCAGCTTCGCGACTAGCGCCGACTACAATGAGCAGTTCTTC
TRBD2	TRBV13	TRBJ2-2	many	CASSSKAGGTGELFF	TGTGCCAGCAGCTCAAAAGCGGGGGGCACCGGGGAGCTGTTTTTT
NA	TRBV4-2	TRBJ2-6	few	CASSPGLLRANVLTF	TGTGCCAGCAGCCCAGGACTCCTTAGGGCCAACGTCCTGACTTTC
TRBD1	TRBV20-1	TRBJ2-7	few	CSARSGTGGYEQYF	TGCAGTGCCCGGAGTGGGACAGGGGGCTACGAGCAGTACTTC
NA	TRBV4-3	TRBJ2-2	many	CASSRQSYANTGELFF	TGCGCCAGCAGCCGACAGAGCTACGCGAACACCGGGGAGCTGTTTTTT
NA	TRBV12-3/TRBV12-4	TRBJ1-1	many	CASSPGRVNTEAFF	TGTGCCAGCAGTCCAGGGCGAGTGAACACTGAAGCTTTCTTT
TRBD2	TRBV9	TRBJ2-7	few	CASSVEGAGGYSYEQYF	TGTGCCAGCAGCGTAGAGGGAGCGGGGGGTTACTCCTACGAGCAGTACTTC
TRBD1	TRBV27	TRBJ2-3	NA	CASSGRGLWITDTQYF	TGTGCCAGCAGTGGAAGGGGGCTGTGGATAACAGATACGCAGTATTTT
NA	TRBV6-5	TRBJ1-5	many	CASSSQNQPQHF	TGTGCCAGCAGTTCGCAGAATCAGCCCCAGCATTTT
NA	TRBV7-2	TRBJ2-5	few	CASTLGASVQETQYF	TGTGCCAGCACCCTTGGGGCTAGCGTACAAGAGACCCAGTACTTC
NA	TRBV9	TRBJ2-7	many	CASSVGYEQYF	TGTGCCAGCAGCGTAGGTTACGAGCAGTACTTC
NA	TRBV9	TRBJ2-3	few	CASSITGAKFTDTQYF	TGTGCCAGCAGCATCACGGGGGCCAAATTCACAGATACGCAGTATTTT
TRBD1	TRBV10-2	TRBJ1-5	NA	CASSASDRYRPQHF	TGCGCCAGCAGTGCGTCGGACAGGTACCGGCCCCAGCATTTT
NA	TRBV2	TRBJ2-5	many	CASSPGRETQYF	TGTGCCAGCAGTCCTGGTCGAGAGACCCAGTACTTC
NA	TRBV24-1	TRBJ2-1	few	CATSPRGDEQFF	TGTGCCACCAGTCCAAGGGGGGATGAGCAGTTCTTC